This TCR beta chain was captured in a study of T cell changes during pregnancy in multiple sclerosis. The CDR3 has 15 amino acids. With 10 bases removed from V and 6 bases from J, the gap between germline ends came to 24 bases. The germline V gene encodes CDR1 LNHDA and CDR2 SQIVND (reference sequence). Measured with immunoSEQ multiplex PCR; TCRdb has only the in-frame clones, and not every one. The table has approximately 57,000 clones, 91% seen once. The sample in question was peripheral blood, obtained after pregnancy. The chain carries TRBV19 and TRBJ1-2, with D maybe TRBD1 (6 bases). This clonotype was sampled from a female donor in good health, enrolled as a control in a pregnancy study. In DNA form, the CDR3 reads TGTGCCAAAACACCCGGGGGGCGAAAGGACGATGGCTACACCTTC. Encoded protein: CAKTPGGRKDDGYTF.